This is a list of T cell receptor beta chains from one sample in a study of shared clonotypes between healthy human individuals. The assay was immunoSEQ multiplex PCR, and TCRdb's table has in-frame clones only and misses some. This table holds about half a million clones, 75% to 85% found once. Sequences were obtained from PBMCs. All receptors derive from a woman aged 40 to 50 in good health. Some clones in this sample may be carry-over from other donors' samples. The CDR3 runs from the conserved cysteine through the conserved F or W. Fields, in order: CDR3 length, J gene, clone size, D gene, V gene, CDR3 DNA, CDR3 protein. The D gene is left open where the match is weak. A row's size may be missing; if present it is once, few, many or a size class.

>13|TRBJ2-3|once|.|TRBV11-2
TGTGCCAGCAGCCTTTTGATAGGAGATACGCAGTATTTT
CASSLLIGDTQYF
>15|TRBJ2-1|many|TRBD1|TRBV28
TGTGCCAGCAGTTTAACGGACAGGGGTTTAGGTGAGCAGTTCTTC
CASSLTDRGLGEQFF
>14|TRBJ1-3|.|.|TRBV4-1
TGCGCCAGCAGCCTTTCTGACGCTGGAAACACCATATATTTT
CASSLSDAGNTIYF
>14|TRBJ1-1|.|TRBD1|TRBV11-2
TGTGCCAGCAGCGTGGACAGGTGGAGCACTGAAGCTTTCTTT
CASSVDRWSTEAFF
>14|TRBJ2-1|.|.|TRBV6-6
TGTGCCAGCAGCTTCGGGACCCCTCGGGCTGAGCAGTTCTTC
CASSFGTPRAEQFF
>19|TRBJ2-2|.|TRBD1|TRBV4-3
TGCGCCAGCAGCCAAGAAGTAGGGGGACAGGGGGCTGGCTACGGGGAGCTGTTTTTT
CASSQEVGGQGAGYGELFF
>17|TRBJ2-1|.|TRBD2|TRBV5-1
TGCGCCAGCAGCTGGAATCCAGCGGGAGGCGCCGACAATGAGCAGTTCTTC
CASSWNPAGGADNEQFF
>14|TRBJ2-5|few|.|TRBV5-1
TGCGCCAGCAGCTTGGCCCGGGAAAAAGAGACCCAGTACTTC
CASSLAREKETQYF
>16|TRBJ2-2|.|.|TRBV28
TGTGCCAGCAGTTTATGGGTCGGCCTGAACACCGGGGAGCTGTTTTTT
CASSLWVGLNTGELFF
>15|TRBJ1-3|.|.|TRBV6-5
TGTGCCAGCAGTCCCTCCCGGGTTTCTGGAAACACCATATATTTT
CASSPSRVSGNTIYF
>17|TRBJ2-7|once|TRBD2|TRBV27
TGTGCCAGCAGTTTACGTGGGGGGAGGGGCCTCTCCTACGAGCAGTACTTC
CASSLRGGRGLSYEQYF
>15|TRBJ2-2|.|TRBD2|TRBV5-4
TGTGCCAGCAACCGGGAGGGCAGGAACACCGGGGAGCTGTTTTTT
CASNREGRNTGELFF
>17|TRBJ2-1|.|.|TRBV5-4
TGTGCCAGCAGCTTGGTGGGTGGGCCGGGCGCCTACAATGAGCAGTTCTTC
CASSLVGGPGAYNEQFF
>17|TRBJ2-3|.|TRBD1|TRBV5-4
TGTGCCAGCAGCTTGGGGGGACAGACAACTAGCACAGATACGCAGTATTTT
CASSLGGQTTSTDTQYF
>13|TRBJ2-7|.|.|TRBV6-1
TGTGCCAGCGAGAGCCTTTTTGGCTACGAGCAGTACTTC
CASESLFGYEQYF
>13|TRBJ1-3|.|.|TRBV6-5
TGTGCCAGCAGGACAGTCTCTGGAAACACCATATATTTT
CASRTVSGNTIYF
>14|TRBJ2-5|.|.|TRBV28
TGTGCCAGCAGCCCCACCGAGTACCAAGAGACCCAGTACTTC
CASSPTEYQETQYF